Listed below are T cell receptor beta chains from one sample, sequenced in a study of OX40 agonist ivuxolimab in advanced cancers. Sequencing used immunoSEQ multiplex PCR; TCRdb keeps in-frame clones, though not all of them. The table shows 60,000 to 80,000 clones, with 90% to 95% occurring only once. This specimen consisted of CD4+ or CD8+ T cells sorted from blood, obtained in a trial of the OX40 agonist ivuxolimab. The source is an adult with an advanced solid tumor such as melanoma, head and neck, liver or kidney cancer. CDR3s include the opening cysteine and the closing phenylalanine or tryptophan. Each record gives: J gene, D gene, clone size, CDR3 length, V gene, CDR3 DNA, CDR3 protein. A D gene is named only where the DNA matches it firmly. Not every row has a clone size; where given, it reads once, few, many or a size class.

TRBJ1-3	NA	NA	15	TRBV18	TGTGCCAGCTCACCACCAGGAGAAGCTGGAAACACCATATATTTT	CASSPPGEAGNTIYF
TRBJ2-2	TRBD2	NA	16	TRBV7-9	TGTGCCAGCAGCGCCGGACTAGCGGGAGGATACGGGGAGCTGTTTTTT	CASSAGLAGGYGELFF
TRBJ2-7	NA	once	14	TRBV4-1	TGCGCCAGCAGCCAAGATTTATCGGGGATCGAGCAGTACTTC	CASSQDLSGIEQYF
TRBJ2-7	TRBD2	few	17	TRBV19	TGTGCCAGTAGTATAGAGCTGACTAGCGGGATCTCCTACGAGCAGTACTTC	CASSIELTSGISYEQYF
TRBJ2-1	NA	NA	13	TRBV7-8	TGTGCCAGCAGCTTAGGAGACTACAATGAGCAGTTCTTC	CASSLGDYNEQFF
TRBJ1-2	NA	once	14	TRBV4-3	TGCGCCAGCAGCCACGAGACAAGCCTCTATGGCTACACCTTC	CASSHETSLYGYTF
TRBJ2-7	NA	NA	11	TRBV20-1	TGCAGTGCAAAGGTGGGGGCTGCTCAGTACTTC	CSAKVGAAQYF
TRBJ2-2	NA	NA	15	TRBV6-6	TGTGCCAGCAGTTACGGGACAACGAACACCGGGGAGCTGTTTTTT	CASSYGTTNTGELFF
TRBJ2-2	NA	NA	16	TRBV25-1	TGTGCCAGCTCGCGACAGTTTTGGCAAGGGACCGGGGAGCTGTTTTTT	CASSRQFWQGTGELFF
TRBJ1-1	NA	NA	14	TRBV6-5	TGTGCCAGCAGCCTAGGGTTAGGGAACACTGAAGCTTTCTTT	CASSLGLGNTEAFF
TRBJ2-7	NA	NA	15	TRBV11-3	TGTGCCAGCAGCTTATCGCAGGGGAGCTCCTACGAGCAGTACTTC	CASSLSQGSSYEQYF
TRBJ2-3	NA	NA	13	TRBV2	TGTGCCAGCCTTGGGGAGCGCACAGATACGCAGTATTTT	CASLGERTDTQYF
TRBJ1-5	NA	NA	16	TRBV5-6	TGTGCCAGCAGCTTGGCGTCCGGGACACCTAATCAGCCCCAGCATTTT	CASSLASGTPNQPQHF
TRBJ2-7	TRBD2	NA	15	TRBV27	TGTGCCAGCAGTTTATCACCGGGAGGGCCCTACGAGCAGTACTTC	CASSLSPGGPYEQYF
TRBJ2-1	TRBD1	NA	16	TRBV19	TGTGCCAGTAGTAGGGACCGGGACAGGGACCGCAATGAGCAGTTCTTC	CASSRDRDRDRNEQFF
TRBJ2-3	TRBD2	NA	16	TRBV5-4	TGTGCCAGCAGCCACAGACTAGCGGGAGATTTAGATACGCAGTATTTT	CASSHRLAGDLDTQYF
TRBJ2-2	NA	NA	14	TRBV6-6	TGTGCCAGCAGCCAGCTAGGGTCTTCCGGGGAGCTGTTTTTT	CASSQLGSSGELFF
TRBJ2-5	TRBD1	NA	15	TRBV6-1	TGTGCCAGCAGTCGGGAGACAGCGCAGGGGGCCTATCAGTACTTC	CASSRETAQGAYQYF
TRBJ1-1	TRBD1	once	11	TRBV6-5	TGTGCCAGCAGTCACCCGACAGGGTCTTTCTTT	CASSHPTGSFF
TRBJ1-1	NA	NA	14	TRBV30	TGTGCCTGGAGTAAACTCAGGGACGGGGCTGAAGCTTTCTTT	CAWSKLRDGAEAFF
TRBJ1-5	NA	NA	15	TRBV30	TGTGCCTGGAGTAGCCGTGGGGGGGTCGGCCAGCCCCAGCATTTT	CAWSSRGGVGQPQHF
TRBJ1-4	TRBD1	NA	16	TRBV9	TGTGCCAGCAGCCCTCGAGACAGGGCAACTAATGAAAAACTGTTTTTT	CASSPRDRATNEKLFF
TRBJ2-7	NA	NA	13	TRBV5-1	TGCGCCAGCGCTGGGAGGGACAAAGGTGAGCAGTACTTC	CASAGRDKGEQYF
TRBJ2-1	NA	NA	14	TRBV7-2	TGTGCCAGCAGCTACCTCGGGACCTGGGGTGAGCAGTTCTTC	CASSYLGTWGEQFF
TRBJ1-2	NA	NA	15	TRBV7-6	TGTGCCAGCAGCTTAGTCCCGACAGAAAACTATGGCTACACCTTC	CASSLVPTENYGYTF
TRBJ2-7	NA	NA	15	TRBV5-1	TGCGCCAGCAGACATGGACAGACCCTAACCTACGAGCAGTACTTC	CASRHGQTLTYEQYF
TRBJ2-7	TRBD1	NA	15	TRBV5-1	TGCGCCAGCAGCTTCGGACAGGGGGACCTCTACGAGCAGTACTTC	CASSFGQGDLYEQYF
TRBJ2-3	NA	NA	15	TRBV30	TGTGCCTGGAGTGTACTGACGTCCAGTACAGATACGCAGTATTTT	CAWSVLTSSTDTQYF
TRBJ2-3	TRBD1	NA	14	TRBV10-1	TGCGCCAGCAGTGGGGGACAGGGGATAGATACGCAGTATTTT	CASSGGQGIDTQYF
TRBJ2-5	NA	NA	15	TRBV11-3	TGTGCCAGCAGCTTATTCGGGGGAGGACAAGAGACCCAGTACTTC	CASSLFGGGQETQYF
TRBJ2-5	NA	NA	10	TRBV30	TGTGCCTGGGGAGTAGAGACCCAGTACTTC	CAWGVETQYF
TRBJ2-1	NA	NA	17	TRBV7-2	TGTGCCAGCAGCTTATACCATGGGGTAAGCTCCTACAATGAGCAGTTCTTC	CASSLYHGVSSYNEQFF